The 14 T cell receptor beta chains below were found in one sample sequenced in a study of blood T cell repertoires in COVID-19 (dated by TCRdb to about 2020). The library was generated by the immunoSEQ multiplex PCR assay. TCRdb holds this immuneACCESS table with in-frame rearrangements only. Some clones are missing; in checked studies, unresolved V genes explain under half, and the rest has no known cause. The sample table contains around 180,000 clones; only one count was recorded for 65% to 90% of them. 1.5% to 1.9% of the sample lies in the top ten. The material sequenced was peripheral blood. Source of these receptors: a human donor in a cohort sampled during active COVID-19.

The CDR3 coding sequence is TGTGCCAGCATCTCAAACAGTTACACTGAAGCTTTCTTT. Translation gives CASISNSYTEAFF. The chain is built from TRBV7-9 and TRBJ1-1; D is unresolved. Germline lookup yields CDR1 SEHNR and CDR2 FQNEAQ (reference sequence). Trimming left V 7 bases short and J 3 bases short, with 12 bases between. This CDR3 region has 13 residues.

The chain uses TRBV5-1 and TRBJ2-7; 10 nucleotides match TRBD1. V lost 1 base to trimming and J lost 7 bases; unmatched junction nucleotides: 5. This CDR3 is 14 amino acids long. CDR1 and CDR2 from the germline V gene are SGHRS and YFSETQ. This chain's CDR3 is CASSLRQGAWEQYF. The CDR3 nucleotides are TGCGCCAGCAGCTTGAGACAGGGGGCGTGGGAGCAGTACTTC.

In DNA, the CDR3 is TGTGCCAGTAGACCATCGGACAGGGACTATGGCTACACCTTC. It yields the protein CASRPSDRDYGYTF. The chain joins TRBV19 to TRBJ1-2; TRBD1 aligns across 8 bases. This CDR3 is built from 14 residues. Germline loops: CDR1 LNHDA, CDR2 SQIVND (reference sequence). V dropped 6 bases and J dropped 3; count of bases not matched to a gene: 6.

J is TRBJ1-2 and V is TRBV6-6; no firm D call. This CDR3 spans 12 amino acids. Germline V lookup: CDR1 MNHNY, CDR2 SVGAGI (reference sequence). V shed 4 bases and J shed 2 bases, with 5 bases lying between them. The CDR3: CASSSVNYGYTF. The CDR3 DNA follows: TGTGCCAGCAGTTCGGTCAACTATGGCTACACCTTC.

This clone has just a few counts. The J gene is TRBJ1-2, the V gene TRBV5-4; a weak D match, TRBD1 (6 bases). The CDR3 loop spans 13 amino acids. The ends were cut back, 5 bases at V and 4 bases at J, with 12 bases in the middle. Germline lookup yields CDR1 SGHNT and CDR2 YYREEE (reference sequence). The CDR3 sequence is CASRPSGVYGYTF. For the CDR3, the DNA is TGTGCCAGCAGGCCGTCAGGGGTCTATGGCTACACCTTC. Together with reference TRBV5-4 and TRBJ1-2, the CDR3 gives the full variable domain: ETGVTQSPTHLIKTRGQQVTLRCSSQSGHNTVSWYQQALGQGPQFIFQYYREEENGRGNFPPRFSGLQFPNYSSELNVNALELDDSALYLCASRPSGVYGYTFGSGTRLTVV.

The sample holds a few counts of this clone. The chain combines TRBV7-2 with TRBJ1-5; TRBD1 is a possible D gene (6 bases). The V gene lost 4 bases and the J gene lost 7 bases, with 14 bases spanning the gap. There are 14 residues in the CDR3. Germline V CDR1 and CDR2: SGHTA, FQGNSA. The CDR3 DNA follows: TGTGCCAGCAGCTCTACAGGGCCTCGGCAGCCCCAGCATTTT. Its translation: CASSSTGPRQPQHF. Looking up the rest from reference TRBV7-2 and TRBJ1-5 gives the full variable domain: GAGVSQSPSNKVTEKGKDVELRCDPISGHTALYWYRQSLGQGLEFLIYFQGNSAPDKSGLPSDRFSAERTGGSVSTLTIQRTQQEDSAVYLCASSSTGPRQPQHFGDGTRLSIL.

The DNA of the CDR3 is TGCGCCAGCAGCCAAACCCACAGGGGCTCTGGAAACACCATATATTTT. Its protein product is CASSQTHRGSGNTIYF. The V and J genes are TRBV4-3 and TRBJ1-3, with 7 positions matching TRBD1. This CDR3 spans 16 amino acids. The V gene end was trimmed by 2 bases and the J gene end by 0 bases; junction bases not matched to a gene: 4. CDR1 is LGHNA, CDR2 YSLEER, per germline.

CDR3 nucleotide sequence: TGTGCCAGCAAGAGAATTGAGGGCTACGAGCAGTACTTC. Residues: CASKRIEGYEQYF. This sequence joins TRBV6-4 and TRBJ2-7; TRBD2 might be the D (5 bases). The CDR3 is made up of 13 amino acids. Germline CDR1 MRHNA, CDR2 SNTAGT. Trimming left V 7 bases short and J 3 bases short, with 13 bases between.

J is TRBJ2-7 and V is TRBV5-4; no definite D call. V lost 7 bases, J lost 2 bases, and 25 bases lay in between. The CDR3 spans 17 residues. CDR1 SGHNT and CDR2 YYREEE come from the germline V gene (reference sequence). CDR3 nucleotide sequence: TGTGCCAGCGCCAGGATTACGTCGGCGCTACCACCCTACGAGCAGTACTTC. Translating gives CASARITSALPPYEQYF.

This rearrangement joins TRBV4-1 to TRBJ1-2; 8 bases align to TRBD1. There are 16 residues in the CDR3. Germline V CDR1 and CDR2: MGHRA, YSYEKL. The V segment lost 0 bases and the J segment 1 base; nucleotides outside the gene matches: 4. In DNA form, the CDR3 reads TGCGCCAGCAGCCAAGAAGGACAGGGACTTAACTATGGCTACACCTTC. Translated: CASSQEGQGLNYGYTF.

The chain is built from TRBV9 and TRBJ2-7; TRBD2 is a possible D gene (5 bases). V was trimmed by 4 bases and J by 2 bases, leaving 13 bases between them. Germline V lookup: CDR1 SGDLS, CDR2 YYNGEE. CDR3 length equals 14 residues. DNA of the CDR3: TGTGCCAGCAGCCCACCGGGATTCGCCTACGAGCAGTACTTC. Translated, it gives CASSPPGFAYEQYF.

V gene TRBV5-1 combines with J gene TRBJ2-3; a weak D match, TRBD2 (6 bases). Trimming left V 5 bases short and J 1 base short, with 14 bases between. CDR3 length: 15 residues. The germline CDR1 and CDR2 sequences are SGHRS and YFSETQ. CDR3 sequence: CASRGGGYGTDTQYF. In nucleotides, the CDR3 is TGCGCCAGCAGGGGAGGAGGATATGGCACAGATACGCAGTATTTT.

This CDR3 reads CASSLPVLGGNEQYF. The CDR3 DNA reads TGTGCCAGCAGTTTGCCGGTTTTGGGGGGTAACGAGCAGTACTTC. The V gene is TRBV28, the J gene TRBJ2-7, with TRBD2 as a possible D gene (6 bases). The CDR3 sequence is 15 residues long. The germline V gene encodes CDR1 MDHEN and CDR2 SYDVKM. The V end lost 3 bases, the J end lost 5 bases, and 17 bases lay between the germline ends.

This chain joins TRBV28 and TRBJ1-3, with D possibly being TRBD1 (6 bases). Per the germline V gene, CDR1 is MDHEN and CDR2 is SYDVKM. V lost 8 bases and J lost 0, with 17 bases in between. This CDR3 is built from 16 residues. The chain's CDR3 is CASRGSDRTSGNTIYF. The CDR3 nucleotides are TGTGCCAGCCGCGGCTCCGACAGGACCTCTGGAAACACCATATATTTT.